The rows below give T cell receptor beta chains drawn from one sample of a study of blood T cells in healthy people across ages. TCRdb reprocessed the 5' RACE reads via MiXCR and lists one record per CDR3 protein. The table has over 1.5 million distinct CDR3 sequences, around half seen once. Material: blood. The receptors here all came from a woman aged 40 to 49 in good health. Each CDR3 is given with its conserved first and last residue. The order of the fields is D gene, V gene, J gene, clone size, CDR3 DNA, CDR3 protein. D genes are given only for firm matches. Clone size is not always given. Where it is, it says once, few, many or a class for expanded clones.

>NA|TRBV24-1|TRBJ2-7|few
TGTGCCACCAGTGTTGTACACTACGAGCAGTACTTC
CATSVVHYEQYF
>TRBD1|TRBV7-2|TRBJ1-6|NA
TGTGCCAGCAGCAGACAGGGAGGACGTAATTCACCCCTCCACTTT
CASSRQGGRNSPLHF
>NA|TRBV6-2/TRBV6-3|TRBJ1-1|once
TGTGCCAGCAGTTACTCGTCGATGTCCGGGGGGAACACTGAAGCTTTCTTT
CASSYSSMSGGNTEAFF
>NA|TRBV28|TRBJ2-5|NA
TGTGCCAGCAGTAGCGCCGGGCCTCAGGGGGAGACCCAGTACTTC
CASSSAGPQGETQYF
>NA|TRBV4-2|TRBJ2-1|few
TGTGCCAGCAGCCAAGATGGACTTGTCGCGAATGAGCAGTTCTTC
CASSQDGLVANEQFF
>NA|TRBV7-2|TRBJ2-1|NA
TGTGCCAGCAGCCCTACAGGGTCCCCACACAATGAGCAGTTCTTC
CASSPTGSPHNEQFF
>TRBD2|TRBV4-2|TRBJ2-7|once
TGTGCCAGCAGCCAAGTTGGTAGCGGGGGGGGCTACAATGAGCAGTACTTC
CASSQVGSGGGYNEQYF
>NA|TRBV6-1|TRBJ2-6|NA
TGTGCCAGCAGCTCCGGCAAGACCAGCTCTGGGGCCAACGTCCTGACTTTC
CASSSGKTSSGANVLTF
>NA|TRBV20-1|TRBJ1-1|NA
TGCAGTGGTCGAGGACAGAGAGTTGAAGCTTTCTTT
CSGRGQRVEAFF
>TRBD1|TRBV6-5|TRBJ2-1|NA
TGTGCCAGCAGAATGGACAGGGACCGGGGTGAGCAGTTCTTC
CASRMDRDRGEQFF
>NA|TRBV5-1|TRBJ1-4|once
TGCGCCAGCAGCTTGGACGCGGGGAAGGGGGAAAAACTGTTTTTT
CASSLDAGKGEKLFF
>NA|TRBV5-1|TRBJ2-1|NA
TGCGCCAGCAGCTTGTATTCCGGGGGAAGCTCCTACAATGAGCGGTTCTTC
CASSLYSGGSSYNERFF
>TRBD2|TRBV5-1|TRBJ2-7|NA
TGCGCCAGCAGCGGGAGCGGGGGTCGGAATGAGCAGTACTTC
CASSGSGGRNEQYF
>NA|TRBV7-6|TRBJ2-5|few
TGTGCCAGCAGCGCCCAGGGGCCTCAAGAGACCCAGTACTTC
CASSAQGPQETQYF